The 22 T cell receptor beta chains presented below share a single source sample, sequenced in a study of T cell responses to AZD1222 COVID-19 vaccine. Some clones are missing from TCRdb's copy, which holds only in-frame ones; the method was immunoSEQ multiplex PCR. The sample includes 65,000 to 80,000 clones, about 90% of them seen just once. Here the sequenced sample was peripheral blood, taken on day 0 of MenACWY control vaccination. The source is an adult in good health.

The CDR3 protein is CASKIAGGAYNEQFF. The CDR3 region has the DNA TGTGCCAGCAAAATAGCGGGGGGTGCTTACAATGAGCAGTTCTTC. The chain recombines TRBV7-2 with TRBJ2-1; TRBD2 matches 10 bases. The CDR3 spans 15 residues. The germline CDR1 and CDR2 sequences are SGHTA and FQGNSA. V lost 7 bases and J lost 4; bases outside the gene matches: 7.

V is TRBV6-5 and J is TRBJ2-1; 10 bases line up with TRBD2. With 2 bases clipped from V and 8 bases from J, the junction kept 9 bases outside the gene matches. The CDR3 consists of 16 residues. Germline loops: CDR1 MNHEY, CDR2 SVGAGI. CDR3 nucleotides: TGTGCCAGCAGTTACACAGCGGGGGGGACTGAGGATGAGCAGTTCTTC. This gives the protein CASSYTAGGTEDEQFF.

The genes are TRBV24-1 and TRBJ2-5; 7 bases are a match to TRBD2. CDR1 KGHDR and CDR2 SFDVKD come from the germline V gene. This CDR3 contains 16 residues. V dropped 4 bases and J dropped 2; count of bases not matched to a gene: 9. The CDR3 loop reads CATSESVLAGQETQYF. The CDR3 region has the DNA TGTGCCACCAGTGAATCGGTCTTAGCGGGTCAAGAGACCCAGTACTTC.

The chain recombines TRBV7-2 with TRBJ2-2, with 7 nucleotides matching TRBD2. Per germline, CDR1 SGHTA and CDR2 FQGNSA. J lost 0 bases, V lost 7 bases, and 8 bases had no gene match. This CDR3 is 16 amino acids long. CDR3 bases: TGTGCCAGCACCCCTTTTGCGGGGGCGAACACCGGGGAGCTGTTTTTT. This codes for CASTPFAGANTGELFF.

The chain couples TRBV21-1 to TRBJ1-1. TRBV21-1 is listed as a pseudogene. CDR3 length equals 12 residues. The CDR3 nucleotides read TGTGCCAGCAGCGGATTGAACACTGAAGCTTTCTTT. Protein: CASSGLNTEAFF.

This clone was detected only once. The V and J genes are TRBV7-2 and TRBJ2-3, with 12 bases aligning to TRBD1. The CDR3 runs 14 residues. Germline assignment: CDR1 SGHTA and CDR2 FQGNSA. With V trimmed by 4 bases and J by 6 bases, 2 bases remained unmatched. In DNA form, the CDR3 reads TGTGCCAGCAGCTACGGGACAGGGGGCGATACGCAGTATTTT. This encodes CASSYGTGGDTQYF.

The chain has TRBV6-5 and TRBJ2-7; the D gene is possibly TRBD1 (6 bases). The germline CDR1 and CDR2 sequences are MNHEY and SVGAGI. V was cut by 6 bases and J by 2 bases, with 14 bases left in between. The CDR3 is made up of 14 amino acids. CDR3 coding DNA: TGTGCCAGCAGGGGACGGGACACCGCCTACGAGCAGTACTTC. This codes for CASRGRDTAYEQYF.

This chain uses TRBV5-6 with TRBJ1-5, with D possibly being TRBD1 (5 bases). CDR1 SGHDT and CDR2 YYEEEE come from the germline V gene. The CDR3 spans 15 residues. The V gene lost 4 bases and the J gene lost 0 bases, with 11 bases spanning the gap. The CDR3 loop reads CASSPGPYSNQPQHF. The CDR3 DNA is TGTGCCAGCAGCCCGGGACCGTATAGCAATCAGCCCCAGCATTTT.

The rearrangement uses TRBV13 and TRBJ2-5; the match to TRBD1 covers 9 bases. V shed 4 bases, J shed 5 bases, and the junction held 20 bases outside the gene matches. Per germline, CDR1 PRHDT and CDR2 FYEKMQ (reference sequence). The CDR3 totals 19 residues. The CDR3 loop is CASSSNRGLVEGGQETQYF. CDR3 nucleotides: TGTGCCAGCAGCTCCAACAGGGGGCTTGTCGAGGGAGGGCAGGAGACCCAGTACTTC. The full variable domain, with the rest looked up from reference TRBV13 and TRBJ2-5, is AAGVIQSPRHLIKEKRETATLKCYPIPRHDTVYWYQQGPGQDPQFLISFYEKMQSDKGSIPDRFSAQQFSDYHSELNMSSLELGDSALYFCASSSNRGLVEGGQETQYFGPGTRLLVL.

The chain has TRBV5-6 and TRBJ2-3, with a tentative D call TRBD2 (6 bases). Germline CDR1 SGHDT, CDR2 YYEEEE. Trimming took off 0 bases at V and 5 bases at J, with 10 bases between the two ends. CDR3 length: 14 residues. The CDR3 nucleotides are TGTGCCAGCAGCTTGGTAGCGGAGGAAGATACGCAGTATTTT. This codes for CASSLVAEEDTQYF.

This clone showed up just once. The rearrangement uses TRBV19 and TRBJ2-1, with TRBD1 identical over 9 bases. V was pared by 11 bases and J by 10 bases, with 6 bases of the junction left unmatched. In germline, CDR1 is LNHDA, CDR2 SQIVND (reference sequence). This CDR3 comprises 11 residues. CDR3: CAGGQGVEQFF. DNA for the CDR3: TGTGCCGGGGGACAGGGAGTGGAGCAGTTCTTC.

The V and J genes are TRBV10-3 and TRBJ1-5; perhaps TRBD1 as D (6 bases). Germline V gene lookup returns CDR1 ENHRY and CDR2 SYGVKD. CDR3 size: 13 residues. V was trimmed by 8 bases and J by 4 bases, leaving 12 bases between them. CDR3 DNA sequence: TGTGCCATCGGGGGGGGCATAAATCAGCCCCAGCATTTT. It is translated as CAIGGGINQPQHF.

The genes are TRBV5-6 and TRBJ2-4; D could derive from TRBD1 or TRBD2 (6 bases each). The CDR3 runs 14 residues. Looked up from germline, CDR1 is SGHDT and CDR2 is YYEEEE. V lost 0 bases and J lost 7, with 11 bases in between. The CDR3 region has the DNA TGTGCCAGCAGCTTGGGAGGAGGGGGGAACATTCAGTACTTC. This encodes CASSLGGGGNIQYF.

The chain couples TRBV30 to TRBJ2-5; D tentatively fits TRBD1 or TRBD2 (5 bases each). Germline CDR1 is GTSNPN and CDR2 is SVGIG (reference sequence). CDR3 length: 12 residues. The V and J ends lost 4 bases and 2 bases respectively, with 8 bases between them. The CDR3 region is CAWNGGQETQYF. The CDR3 region has the DNA TGTGCCTGGAATGGGGGACAAGAGACCCAGTACTTC.

The chain employs TRBV7-9 and TRBJ1-6; 8 bases map to TRBD1. The CDR3 has 15 residues. J gave up 7 bases and V 5 bases, and 7 bases lay outside the gene matches. Germline loops: CDR1 SEHNR, CDR2 FQNEAQ (reference sequence). This chain's CDR3 is CASSQADRENSPLHF. The DNA for the CDR3 is TGTGCCAGCAGCCAAGCGGACAGGGAGAATTCACCCCTCCACTTT.

The gene calls are TRBV30 and TRBJ2-3; 9 nucleotides agree with TRBD2. The germline gives CDR1 GTSNPN, CDR2 SVGIG (reference sequence). Germline trimming cut 7 bases from V and 0 bases from J; bases unmatched to any gene: 8. This CDR3 is 15 amino acids long. The CDR3 sequence: CASWGGGASTDTQYF. The CDR3, as DNA: TGTGCCTCTTGGGGCGGGGGGGCTAGCACAGATACGCAGTATTTT. The full variable domain, completed using reference TRBV30 and TRBJ2-3, is SQTIHQWPATLVQPVGSPLSLECTVEGTSNPNLYWYRQAAGRGLQLLFYSVGIGQISSEVPQNLSASRPQDRQFILSSKKLLLSDSGFYLCASWGGGASTDTQYFGPGTRLTVL.

CDR3 nucleotides: TGTGCCAGCAGCTTAGTCACAGGGGGCGCCAACACTGAAGCTTTCTTT. Protein product: CASSLVTGGANTEAFF. The chain uses TRBV7-8 and TRBJ1-1; 9 bases are a match to TRBD1. Germline assignment: CDR1 SGHVS and CDR2 FQNEAQ. Trimming at V came to 1 base and at J to 2 bases, leaving 5 bases not matched to a gene. The CDR3 covers 16 residues.

This chain's CDR3 is CASSHSGRLRLEQYF. CDR3 coding DNA: TGTGCCAGCAGCCACTCCGGGCGCTTGAGGCTCGAGCAGTACTTC. The V and J genes are TRBV7-2 and TRBJ2-7; unclear D gene. The CDR3 has 15 residues. The ends were cut back, 5 bases at V and 6 bases at J, with 20 bases in the middle. Per germline, CDR1 SGHTA and CDR2 FQGNSA.

The chain joins TRBV7-2 to TRBJ1-1; D gene uncertain. Germline V gene lookup returns CDR1 SGHTA and CDR2 FQGNSA. This CDR3 has 16 amino acids. V was trimmed by 5 bases and J by 1 base, leaving 17 bases between them. CDR3 sequence (DNA): TGTGCCAGCAGCCCCCCCTTGGGCCGAGGGAACACTGAAGCTTTCTTT. It yields the protein CASSPPLGRGNTEAFF.

This CDR3 reads CASSMEGRQETQYF. The CDR3, as DNA: TGTGCCAGTAGTATGGAGGGAAGGCAAGAGACCCAGTACTTC. The chain couples TRBV19 to TRBJ2-5, with D possibly being TRBD2 (6 bases). The CDR3 consists of 14 residues. Germline assignment: CDR1 LNHDA and CDR2 SQIVND (reference sequence). V was pared by 3 bases and J by 2 bases, with 10 bases between.

The V gene is TRBV4-3, the J gene TRBJ1-4; D is possibly TRBD1 (6 bases). V dropped 1 base and J dropped 6 bases, with 15 bases sitting between them. Per germline, CDR1 LGHNA and CDR2 YSLEER. This CDR3 region has 16 residues. The CDR3 sequence: CASSQVYGRGDEKLFF. The CDR3 bases are TGCGCCAGCAGCCAAGTTTACGGCAGGGGCGATGAAAAACTGTTTTTT.

The chain combines TRBV6-4 with TRBJ2-2, with D perhaps TRBD1 (6 bases). This CDR3 has 16 residues. Trimming took off 3 bases at V and 0 bases at J, with 11 bases between the two ends. Germline loops: CDR1 MRHNA, CDR2 SNTAGT. CDR3 loop: CASSETGYPNTGELFF. As DNA, the CDR3 is TGTGCCAGCAGTGAAACAGGGTACCCGAACACCGGGGAGCTGTTTTTT.